The following is a T cell receptor (beta chain) sequence with its context. These data belong to a study of blood T cell repertoires in COVID-19. Study at large: The United States, Italy and Spain were the sources of the acute and convalescent COVID-19 samples. Nucleic acid was either cDNA or gDNA, and it came from T cells, B-cell-depleted T cells, or PBMCs.

V lost 2 bases and J lost 4, with 11 bases in between. The length of the CDR3 is 14 residues. The germline V gene encodes CDR1 MDHEN and CDR2 SYDVKM. Per the original data handling: Reference gene primer amplification gave estimated nucleated cell counts. Method: immunoSEQ multiplex PCR; TCRdb's copy keeps in-frame clones and lacks some. V, J and clone size were drawn from that table, and D and trimming were deduced from the DNA. The sample contains over 150,000 clones, 90% of which appear only once. The receptor's source is a man between 45 and 60 years old with acute or convalescent COVID-19. The sequenced sample consisted of peripheral blood. The rearrangement links TRBV28 to TRBJ1-2; TRBD1 is a possible D gene (5 bases). This CDR3 is CASSLGREVYGYTF. CDR3 bases: TGTGCCAGCAGTTTAGGCAGGGAAGTCTATGGCTACACCTTC.